The text below deals with one T cell receptor beta chain. In the original analysis: Nucleated cell number was recorded as an estimate derived from reference gene primer amplification. Produced via immunoSEQ multiplex PCR; TCRdb's table is partial and in-frame only. The V and J calls and clone size are taken from that table; D and trimming were inferred from the DNA. The sample has about 150,000 clones, 80% to 90% seen once; the top ten hold roughly 8.4%. V dropped 5 bases and J dropped 5 bases, with 19 bases sitting between them. The CDR3 totals 16 residues. Germline V gives CDR1 SGHDT, CDR2 YYEEEE. This entry belongs to a study of blood T cell repertoires in COVID-19. Study at large: Samples taken during acute and convalescent COVID-19 were collected in the United States, Italy and Spain. PBMCs, B-cell-depleted T cells, or T cells provided the cDNA or gDNA that made up the material.

This TCR was recovered from a human donor with acute or convalescent COVID-19. The donor label of this sample is uncertain. This sequence joins TRBV5-6 and TRBJ2-2, with a possible D match to TRBD2 (5 bases). The sequenced sample was peripheral blood. The CDR3 nucleotides read TGTGCCAGCAGTGGTCGGAGGCCCGTGGGAACCGGGGAGCTGTTTTTT. Protein: CASSGRRPVGTGELFF.